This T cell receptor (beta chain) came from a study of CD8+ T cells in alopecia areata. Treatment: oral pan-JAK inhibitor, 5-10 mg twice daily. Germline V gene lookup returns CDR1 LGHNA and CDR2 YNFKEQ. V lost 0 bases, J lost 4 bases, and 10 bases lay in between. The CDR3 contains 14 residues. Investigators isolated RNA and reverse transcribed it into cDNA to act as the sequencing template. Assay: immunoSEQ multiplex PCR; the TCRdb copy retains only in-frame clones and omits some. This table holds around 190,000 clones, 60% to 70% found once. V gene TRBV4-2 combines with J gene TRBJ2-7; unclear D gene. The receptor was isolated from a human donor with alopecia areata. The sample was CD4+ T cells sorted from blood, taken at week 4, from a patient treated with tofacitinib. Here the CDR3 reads CASSQERIGYEQYF. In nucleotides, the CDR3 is TGTGCCAGCAGCCAAGAGAGGATCGGATACGAGCAGTACTTC.